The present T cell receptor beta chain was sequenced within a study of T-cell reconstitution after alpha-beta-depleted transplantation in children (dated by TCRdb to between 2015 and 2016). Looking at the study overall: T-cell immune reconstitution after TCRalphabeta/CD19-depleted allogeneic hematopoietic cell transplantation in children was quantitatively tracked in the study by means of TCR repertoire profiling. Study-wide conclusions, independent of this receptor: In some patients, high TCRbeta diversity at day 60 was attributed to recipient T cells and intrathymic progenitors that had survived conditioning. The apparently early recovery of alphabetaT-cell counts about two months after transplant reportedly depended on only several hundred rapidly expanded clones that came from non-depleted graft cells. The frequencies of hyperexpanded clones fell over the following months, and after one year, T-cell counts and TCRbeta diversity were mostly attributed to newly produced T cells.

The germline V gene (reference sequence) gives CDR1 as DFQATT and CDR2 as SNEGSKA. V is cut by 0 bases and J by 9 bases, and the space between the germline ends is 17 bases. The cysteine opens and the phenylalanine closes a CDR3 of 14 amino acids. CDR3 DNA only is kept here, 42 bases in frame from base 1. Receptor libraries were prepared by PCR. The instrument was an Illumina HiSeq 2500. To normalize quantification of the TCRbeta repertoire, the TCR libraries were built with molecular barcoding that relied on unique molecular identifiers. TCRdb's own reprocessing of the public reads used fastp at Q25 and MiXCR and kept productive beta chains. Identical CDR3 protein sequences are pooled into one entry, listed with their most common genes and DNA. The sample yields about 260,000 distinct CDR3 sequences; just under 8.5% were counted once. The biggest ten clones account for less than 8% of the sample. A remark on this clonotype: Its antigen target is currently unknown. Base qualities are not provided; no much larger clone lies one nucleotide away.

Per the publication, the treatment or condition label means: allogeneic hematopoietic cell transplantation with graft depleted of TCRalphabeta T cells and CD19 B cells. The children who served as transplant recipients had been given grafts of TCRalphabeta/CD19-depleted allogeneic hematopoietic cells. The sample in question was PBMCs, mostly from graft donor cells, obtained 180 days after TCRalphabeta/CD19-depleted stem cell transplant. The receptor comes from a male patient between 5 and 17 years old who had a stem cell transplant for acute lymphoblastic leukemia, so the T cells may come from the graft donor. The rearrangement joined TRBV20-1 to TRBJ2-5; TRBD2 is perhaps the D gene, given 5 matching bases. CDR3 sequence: CSARDNRGGVAQYF. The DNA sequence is TGCAGTGCTAGAGACAACCGAGGAGGAGTAGCCCAGTACTTC.